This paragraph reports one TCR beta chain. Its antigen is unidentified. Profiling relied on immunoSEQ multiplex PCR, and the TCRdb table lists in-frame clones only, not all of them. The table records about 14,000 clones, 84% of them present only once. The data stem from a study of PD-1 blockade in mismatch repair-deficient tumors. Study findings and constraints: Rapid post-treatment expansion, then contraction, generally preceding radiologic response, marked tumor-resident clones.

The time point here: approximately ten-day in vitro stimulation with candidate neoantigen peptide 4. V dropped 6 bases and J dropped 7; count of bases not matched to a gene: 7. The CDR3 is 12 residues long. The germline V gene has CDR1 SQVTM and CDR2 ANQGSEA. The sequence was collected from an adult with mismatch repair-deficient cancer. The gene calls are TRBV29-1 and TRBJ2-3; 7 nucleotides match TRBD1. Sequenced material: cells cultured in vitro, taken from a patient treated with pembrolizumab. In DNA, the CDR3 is TGCAGCGTCGGACAGGAAGGGAATACGCAGTATTTT. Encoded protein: CSVGQEGNTQYF.